The 21 T cell receptor beta chains listed next were all sequenced from one sample in a study of cytomegalovirus exposure and HLA in healthy donors. Clones were sequenced by immunoSEQ multiplex PCR, and TCRdb holds only the in-frame ones, with some missing. The sample has some 98,000 clones; about 90% are singletons. Sequencing was done on a sample of PBMCs. The receptors were gathered from a young man in good health and CMV-seropositive.

The chain joins TRBV29-1 to TRBJ2-1; the D gene is possibly TRBD2 (5 bases). This CDR3 has 14 residues. Per germline, CDR1 SQVTM and CDR2 ANQGSEA. The V end lost 6 bases, the J end lost 4 bases, and 16 bases lay between the germline ends. The CDR3 bases are TGCAGCGTGAAACTAGTCCAGAGTTACAATGAGCAGTTCTTC. Translating gives CSVKLVQSYNEQFF.

V and J are TRBV6-6 and TRBJ1-4; tentative D call: TRBD1 (5 bases). The V and J ends lost 2 bases and 7 bases respectively, with 11 bases between them. This CDR3 comprises 14 residues. Germline V gives CDR1 MNHNY, CDR2 SVGAGI (reference sequence). The CDR3 sequence: CASSYRGWSEKLFF. In nucleotides, the CDR3 is TGTGCCAGCAGTTACAGGGGATGGAGTGAAAAACTGTTTTTT.

The gene calls are TRBV7-2 and TRBJ1-5; no definite D call. Germline CDR1 is SGHTA and CDR2 is FQGNSA. V lost 1 base and J 5 bases, leaving 15 bases between the germline ends. The CDR3 sequence is 16 residues long. CDR3 nucleotide sequence: TGTGCCAGCAGCTTAGTTTATACCCCAGGTGATCAGCCCCAGCATTTT. Translation: CASSLVYTPGDQPQHF. The whole variable domain, filled in from reference TRBV7-2 and TRBJ1-5, reads GAGVSQSPSNKVTEKGKDVELRCDPISGHTALYWYRQSLGQGLEFLIYFQGNSAPDKSGLPSDRFSAERTGGSVSTLTIQRTQQEDSAVYLCASSLVYTPGDQPQHFGDGTRLSIL.

This rearrangement joins TRBV5-4 to TRBJ1-3; TRBD1 is a possible D gene (6 bases). The CDR3 sequence is 16 residues long. V was clipped by 4 bases and J by 0 bases, with 14 bases between them. The germline V gene has CDR1 SGHNT and CDR2 YYREEE (reference sequence). The CDR3, as DNA: TGTGCCAGCAGCCTCGGACAGACGGGCTCTGGAAACACCATATATTTT. It yields the protein CASSLGQTGSGNTIYF.

Here the CDR3 reads CASSQSPGYGYTF. The CDR3 DNA reads TGTGCCAGCTCACAATCGCCGGGCTATGGCTACACCTTC. This chain links TRBV18 with TRBJ1-2; D is unresolved. The CDR3 length is 13 residues. Germline V gene lookup returns CDR1 KGHSH and CDR2 LQKENI. Trimming removed 4 bases from V and 4 bases from J, with 10 bases in between.

V usage is TRBV27 and J usage is TRBJ2-1, with D maybe TRBD2 (6 bases). Per germline, CDR1 MNHEY and CDR2 SMNVEV (reference sequence). V gave up 7 bases and J gave up 2 bases, with 18 bases separating them. The CDR3 sequence is 16 residues long. The CDR3 DNA is TGTGCCAGCACCCGGGTCGGGGGTTTGACCTACAATGAGCAGTTCTTC. It translates to CASTRVGGLTYNEQFF.

Of note for this clone: Other DNA sequences in this specimen translate into the identical CDR3. The chain links TRBV4-1 to TRBJ2-5; 9 nucleotides align to TRBD1. Trimming took 2 bases from V and 2 from J; bases not matched to a gene: 3. Germline CDR1 reads MGHRA; CDR2 reads YSYEKL. This CDR3 contains 15 residues. The CDR3 region has the DNA TGCGCCAGCAGCCAAACAGACAGGGGGCAAGAGACCCAGTACTTC. Amino acid sequence: CASSQTDRGQETQYF.

This chain uses TRBV7-9 with TRBJ2-5; 10 positions match TRBD2. Unmatched junction bases numbered 8, after V lost 5 bases and J lost 2 bases. Per the germline V gene, CDR1 is SEHNR and CDR2 is FQNEAQ (reference sequence). The CDR3 runs 16 residues. DNA for the CDR3: TGTGCCAGCAGCCCTCAACTAGCGGGGTGGCAAGAGACCCAGTACTTC. This translates into CASSPQLAGWQETQYF.

The chain links TRBV7-9 to TRBJ2-3; no clear D gene. Trimming took 4 bases from V and 0 from J, leaving 17 bases between them. CDR1 SEHNR and CDR2 FQNEAQ come from the germline V gene (reference sequence). CDR3 length: 17 residues. The CDR3 bases are TGTGCCAGCAGCTCCCAATCCAAAGCCCACAGCACAGATACGCAGTATTTT. Translating gives CASSSQSKAHSTDTQYF.

The V and J genes are TRBV4-3 and TRBJ2-6; no reliable D call. V shed 0 bases and J shed 0 bases, with 6 bases lying between them. The CDR3 is 16 residues long. Germline V lookup: CDR1 LGHNA, CDR2 YSLEER. As DNA, the CDR3 is TGCGCCAGCAGCCAAGATAGCAGCTCTGGGGCCAACGTCCTGACTTTC. Its translation is CASSQDSSSGANVLTF.

The chain combines TRBV19 with TRBJ2-4; maybe TRBD1 (5 bases). The CDR3 extends over 17 amino acids. V was clipped by 4 bases and J by 0 bases, with 16 bases between them. Germline V gene sequence: CDR1 LNHDA, CDR2 SQIVND (reference sequence). Here the CDR3 DNA reads TGTGCCAGTAGTAGGGGCGTGGGAAGGGGAGCCAAAAACATTCAGTACTTC. Amino acids: CASSRGVGRGAKNIQYF.

The chain employs TRBV2 and TRBJ1-1; D is unclear. Trimming pared 7 bases from V and 7 bases from J, leaving 40 bases between. Germline V gene sequence: CDR1 SNHLY, CDR2 FYNNEI. The CDR3 consists of 21 residues. Here the CDR3 reads CASISPFTTPRTGRFSCEAFF. DNA of the CDR3: TGTGCCAGCATCTCCCCATTCACCACCCCCCGGACGGGAAGATTTAGTTGTGAAGCTTTCTTT.

The V gene is TRBV29-1, the J gene TRBJ1-1, with a weak D call TRBD1 (6 bases). CDR3 length equals 13 residues. Trimming left V 4 bases short and J 0 bases short, with 9 bases between. Germline values: CDR1 SQVTM, CDR2 ANQGSEA. CDR3 in DNA: TGCAGCGTTGCGGACAGCATGAACACTGAAGCTTTCTTT. Translating gives CSVADSMNTEAFF.

This clone has a handful of counts. The rearrangement uses TRBV28 and TRBJ2-4, with D possibly matching TRBD1 (5 bases). Germline V gene sequence: CDR1 MDHEN, CDR2 SYDVKM. CDR3 length: 18 amino acids. V shed 1 base and J shed 1 base, with 17 bases lying between them. The CDR3 spells CASSLFRAGFSAKNIQYF. CDR3 coding DNA: TGTGCCAGCAGTTTATTTCGTGCAGGGTTTTCGGCCAAAAACATTCAGTACTTC. Filled out from reference TRBV28 and TRBJ2-4, the complete variable domain reads DVKVTQSSRYLVKRTGEKVFLECVQDMDHENMFWYRQDPGLGLRLIYFSYDVKMKEKGDIPEGYSVSREKKERFSLILESASTNQTSMYLCASSLFRAGFSAKNIQYFGAGTRLSVL.

The chain carries TRBV4-3 and TRBJ2-4, with D maybe TRBD1 (7 bases). Germline V CDR1 and CDR2: LGHNA, YSLEER. The germline V and J ends were trimmed by 7 bases and 0 bases, with 16 bases remaining between them. The CDR3 is 16 residues long. The CDR3, as DNA: TGCGCCAGCACCTGGGGCAGGGGGGTAGCCAAAAACATTCAGTACTTC. It specifies CASTWGRGVAKNIQYF.

This clone was recorded a few times. The chain couples TRBV6-1 to TRBJ2-5; 9 bases are a match to TRBD2. The CDR3 runs to 16 residues. Trimming at V came to 2 bases and at J to 6 bases, leaving 10 bases not matched to a gene. From germline, CDR1 is MNHNS and CDR2 SASEGT. CDR3 loop: CASSETVAGVTKTQYF. DNA of the CDR3: TGTGCCAGCAGTGAAACAGTAGCGGGAGTCACCAAGACCCAGTACTTC.

The chain joins TRBV5-1 to TRBJ2-2, with D unresolved. The CDR3 is made up of 14 amino acids. CDR1 and CDR2 (germline): SGHRS, YFSETQ. With 3 bases removed from V and 3 bases from J, the gap between germline ends came to 9 bases. CDR3 in DNA: TGCGCCAGCAGCTCGAAGGAGTACACCGGGGAGCTGTTTTTT. Protein sequence: CASSSKEYTGELFF. The variable domain in full, completed from reference TRBV5-1 and TRBJ2-2, reads KAGVTQTPRYLIKTRGQQVTLSCSPISGHRSVSWYQQTPGQGLQFLFEYFSETQRNKGNFPGRFSGRQFSNSRSEMNVSTLELGDSALYLCASSSKEYTGELFFGEGSRLTVL.

This chain connects TRBV4-3 to TRBJ2-5; weak D call: TRBD1 (6 bases). In germline, CDR1 is LGHNA, CDR2 YSLEER. Trimming cost V 5 bases and J 3 bases, with 16 bases left between them. CDR3 length equals 15 residues. This chain's CDR3 is CASSLGGTYKETQYF. The CDR3 DNA sequence: TGCGCCAGCAGCTTGGGTGGGACATATAAAGAGACCCAGTACTTC.

The J gene is TRBJ2-2, the V gene TRBV12-2; TRBD2, the D gene given by the table, was not confirmed from the DNA. TRBV12-2 is a pseudogene segment. The CDR3 totals 20 residues. The CDR3 DNA reads as TGTGCAAGTCGCCTGTTGCCGGGACTAGCGGGAGGGCCACGGACCGGGGAGCTGTTTTTT. Translating it yields CASRLLPGLAGGPRTGELFF.

This chain links TRBV5-1 with TRBJ1-1; D possibly corresponds to TRBD1 (5 bases). V was clipped by 0 bases and J by 1 base, with 7 bases between them. The CDR3 spans 14 residues. Per germline, CDR1 SGHRS and CDR2 YFSETQ. The CDR3 bases are TGCGCCAGCAGCTTGGAAGGGGAGAACACTGAAGCTTTCTTT. It is translated as CASSLEGENTEAFF.

V gene TRBV29-1 combines with J gene TRBJ2-2; 11 bases are shared with TRBD1. Germline V lookup: CDR1 SQVTM, CDR2 ANQGSEA. The CDR3 spans 15 residues. After removal of 5 bases from V and 4 bases from J, the junction contained 6 bases not matched to a gene. This CDR3 reads CSVNLGQGGTGELFF. The CDR3 DNA sequence: TGCAGCGTTAACCTGGGACAGGGGGGCACCGGGGAGCTGTTTTTT.